Listed below are T cell receptor beta chains from one sample, sequenced in a study of shared clonotypes between healthy human individuals. TCRdb's table, derived via immunoSEQ multiplex PCR, lists solely in-frame clones and lacks some. This repertoire shows some 2 million clones, about 95% found once; its top ten account for less than 1.5%. The sample consisted of naive CD8+ T cells sorted from blood. The receptors come from a man aged 18 to 30 in good health. Each CDR3 is given with its conserved first and last residue. The order of the fields is D gene, V gene, J gene, clone size, CDR3 DNA, CDR3 protein. D genes are given only for firm matches. For some rows the clone size is stated as once, few or many, or as a class when expanded; others skip it.

TRBD1	TRBV30	TRBJ1-5	-	TGTGCCTGGAGTGTAGGGCAGGGGGTTCAGCCCCAGCATTTT	CAWSVGQGVQPQHF
-	TRBV2	TRBJ2-3	-	TGTGCCAGGTCCGAAGGTAATACGCAGTATTTT	CARSEGNTQYF
-	TRBV9	TRBJ2-7	-	TGTGCCAGCAGCGTCGGGACCCGTTCCCCGGGGAGCTCCTACGAGCAGTACTTC	CASSVGTRSPGSSYEQYF
-	TRBV15	TRBJ2-1	-	TGTGCCACCAGCGCCCTCCGGGCCGGCAATGAGCAGTTCTTC	CATSALRAGNEQFF
-	TRBV2	TRBJ1-2	-	TGTGCCAGCAGTGTTGAGGGAGCGCCCCCCCATGGCTACACCTTC	CASSVEGAPPHGYTF
-	TRBV5-4	TRBJ1-1	-	TGTGCCAGCAGCTCATTTGACGGTGAAGCTTTCTTT	CASSSFDGEAFF
TRBD1	TRBV5-4	TRBJ2-5	-	TGTGCCAGCAGCTTGGGGACAGGGGGCATCCAAGAGACCCAGTACTTC	CASSLGTGGIQETQYF
-	TRBV30	TRBJ1-2	-	TGTGCCGCCGACGGGGGATATGGCTACACCTTC	CAADGGYGYTF
-	TRBV13	TRBJ2-1	-	TGTGCCAGCAGCTTAGGCCTCGGACTAAGGAATGAGCAGTTCTTC	CASSLGLGLRNEQFF
-	TRBV6-1	TRBJ2-7	few	TGTGCCAGCAGTGAAATCGGTCATCAGTGGGACAACGAGCAGTACTTC	CASSEIGHQWDNEQYF
TRBD2	TRBV4-2	TRBJ2-5	-	TGTGCCAGCAGCCAAGGGACTAGCGGGGATCAAGAGACCCAGTACTTC	CASSQGTSGDQETQYF
-	TRBV6-6	TRBJ2-3	-	TGTGCCAGCAGTTTCAAGGGGCCCCAGAGCACAGATACGCAGTATTTT	CASSFKGPQSTDTQYF
-	TRBV7-9	TRBJ1-5	few	TGTGCCAGCAGCTTAGGCAGTCAGCCCCAGCATTTT	CASSLGSQPQHF
TRBD1	TRBV29-1	TRBJ2-1	-	TGCAGCGTGGGGGACAGGGTGTCCTACAATGAGCAGTTCTTC	CSVGDRVSYNEQFF
-	TRBV15	TRBJ2-5	-	TGTGCCACCAGCAGGGGGCCAACTCAAGAGACCCAGTACTTC	CATSRGPTQETQYF
-	TRBV9	TRBJ2-4	-	TGTGCCAGCAGCGTAGGGGACGACATTCAGTACTTC	CASSVGDDIQYF
-	TRBV27	TRBJ2-7	-	TGTGCCAGCACTTTTACCGGGGCCGGCTACGAGCAGTACTTC	CASTFTGAGYEQYF
-	TRBV5-6	TRBJ2-7	-	TGTGCCAGCAGCTTGGGAGGAACCTACTACGAGCAGTACTTC	CASSLGGTYYEQYF
-	TRBV15	TRBJ2-7	-	TGTGCCACCAGCAGAGATTTTCGTGGTGAGGGATCCTACGAGCAGTACTTC	CATSRDFRGEGSYEQYF
-	TRBV27	TRBJ1-5	-	TGTGCCAGCAGTTTAGACAGTCATAGCAATCAGCCCCAGCATTTT	CASSLDSHSNQPQHF
-	TRBV2	TRBJ1-6	once	TGTGCCAGCAGTGAATATAGTGTCTATAATTCACCCCTCCACTTT	CASSEYSVYNSPLHF
-	TRBV7-9	TRBJ1-1	once	TGTGCCAGCACCCCCTCGGAGGTAACTGAAGCTTTCTTT	CASTPSEVTEAFF
-	TRBV13	TRBJ1-1	-	TGTGCCAGCAGCTTGGGGGATGGGGCTGAAGCTTTCTTT	CASSLGDGAEAFF
TRBD2	TRBV7-9	TRBJ2-1	-	TGTGCCAGCAGCTTAGCGGGACTAGCCGACAATGAGCAGTTCTTC	CASSLAGLADNEQFF
-	TRBV30	TRBJ2-7	-	TGTGCCTGGAGTGTTATCAGGGGTCCCTACGAGCAGTACTTC	CAWSVIRGPYEQYF
-	TRBV10-3	TRBJ2-7	-	TGTGCCATCGGTCTAGCAGAGACCTACGAGCAGTACTTC	CAIGLAETYEQYF
TRBD2	TRBV7-8	TRBJ2-7	-	TGTGCCAGCAGCTTAGCAGAGTTGGCTAGCGGGAGCTCCTACGAGCAGTACTTC	CASSLAELASGSSYEQYF
-	TRBV5-1	TRBJ2-5	-	TGCGCCAGCAGCTTGGAAGAGGGACGGACCCAGTACTTC	CASSLEEGRTQYF
-	TRBV4-1	TRBJ2-7	-	TGCGCCAGCAGCCAAGATCTGAGTAACGAGCAGTACTTC	CASSQDLSNEQYF
TRBD2	TRBV5-1	TRBJ2-2	-	TGCGCCAGCAGCTTGGCTAGCGGGAGAGAAACCGGGGAGCTGTTTTTT	CASSLASGRETGELFF
-	TRBV5-4	TRBJ2-7	-	TGTGCCACCGCATTCAACTCCTACGAGCAGTACTTC	CATAFNSYEQYF
TRBD2	TRBV4-2	TRBJ2-5	-	TGTGCCAGCAGCCAGGCGGGGGGCCAGGCAGAGACCCAGTACTTC	CASSQAGGQAETQYF
-	TRBV28	TRBJ1-3	-	TGTGCCAGCAGTTTTCCTGGAAACACCATATATTTT	CASSFPGNTIYF
-	TRBV9	TRBJ1-2	-	TGTGCCAGCAGCGACCCCGTGGGGACGGAAAACTATGGCTACACCTTC	CASSDPVGTENYGYTF
-	TRBV7-9	TRBJ2-3	-	TGTGCCAGCAGCCCAGATAGCACAGATACGCAGTATTTT	CASSPDSTDTQYF
-	TRBV5-6	TRBJ2-3	-	TGTGCCAGCAGCCCTAGCACAGATACGCAGTATTTT	CASSPSTDTQYF
-	TRBV6-6	TRBJ2-3	-	TGTGCCAGCAGTTACCGGGGTTTATGGACAGATACGCAGTATTTT	CASSYRGLWTDTQYF
-	TRBV5-4	TRBJ1-1	-	TGTGCCAGCAGCTCGCCGCCGGAGGGGGACACTGAAGCTTTCTTT	CASSSPPEGDTEAFF
-	TRBV27	TRBJ2-5	-	TGTGCCAGCAGTTTAGGCCCCCCACCTGAGACCCAGTACTTC	CASSLGPPPETQYF
-	TRBV6-5	TRBJ2-7	-	TGTGCCAGCAGACACTACGACAGCTACGAGCAGTACTTC	CASRHYDSYEQYF
-	TRBV6-6	TRBJ2-7	-	TGTGCCAGCAGTACCCCCTCCCGTACTCCGCACCACGAGCAGTACTTC	CASSTPSRTPHHEQYF
-	TRBV12-5	TRBJ2-1	once	TGTGCTAGTGGTTTGGCGCCTGGTGAGCAGTTCTTC	CASGLAPGEQFF
-	TRBV11-2	TRBJ2-7	-	TGTGCCAGCAGCTCCAGCTCCTACGAGCAGTACTTC	CASSSSSYEQYF
-	TRBV27	TRBJ2-7	-	TGTGCCAGCAGTTTTGTCGGGACCTACGAGCAGTACTTC	CASSFVGTYEQYF
-	TRBV29-1	TRBJ1-1	-	TGCAGCGTTGAAGACTATGCGCGGGGGCGAGCTTTCTTT	CSVEDYARGRAFF
TRBD2	TRBV7-9	TRBJ2-5	-	TGTGCCAGCAGCTCCAAGCGGGGGCCCCAAGAGACCCAGTACTTC	CASSSKRGPQETQYF
-	TRBV7-9	TRBJ2-2	-	TGTGCCAGCAGCAACGGACCGAACACCGGGGAGCTGTTTTTT	CASSNGPNTGELFF
TRBD1	TRBV6-5	TRBJ1-2	-	TGTGCCAGCAGTTACTCAGGACAGGGCTTCTATGGCTACACCTTC	CASSYSGQGFYGYTF
-	TRBV4-1	TRBJ2-7	-	TGCGCCAGCAGCCAAGTTATCTCCTACGAGCAGTACTTC	CASSQVISYEQYF
-	TRBV28	TRBJ2-7	-	TGTGCCAGCAGTTTCAGGGGCCTCACCTACGAGCAGTACTTC	CASSFRGLTYEQYF
-	TRBV11-2	TRBJ2-2	-	TGTGCCAGCAGCTACTTCGGGGGCGGGGAGCTGTTTTTT	CASSYFGGGELFF
-	TRBV6-5	TRBJ2-1	once	TGTGCCAGCTCCGGACCAGACAATGAGCAGTTCTTC	CASSGPDNEQFF